A single sample gave rise to the 12 T cell receptor beta chains below, sequenced in a study of cytomegalovirus exposure and HLA in healthy donors. PCR employed 60 Vbeta and 13 Jbeta primers. Sequencing was performed with immunoSEQ multiplex PCR; in TCRdb, only in-frame clones are kept and a portion is missing. The sample contains about 160,000 clones, 65% to 85% of which appear only once. The specimen was PBMCs. Receptor source: a woman aged 40 to 50 in good health and CMV-seropositive.

This chain uses TRBV7-2 with TRBJ2-7; no clear D. The CDR3 has 16 residues. Germline assignment: CDR1 SGHTA and CDR2 FQGNSA. The V end was cut by 1 base, the J end by 0 bases, with 13 bases between. The CDR3 DNA reads as TGTGCCAGCAGCTTAGGGTTGCGGAAGACCTCCTACGAGCAGTACTTC. This codes for CASSLGLRKTSYEQYF. The whole variable domain, remainder taken from reference TRBV7-2 and TRBJ2-7, is GAGVSQSPSNKVTEKGKDVELRCDPISGHTALYWYRQSLGQGLEFLIYFQGNSAPDKSGLPSDRFSAERTGGSVSTLTIQRTQQEDSAVYLCASSLGLRKTSYEQYFGPGTRLTVT.

The chain has TRBV5-1 and TRBJ1-1; no firm D call. Trimming stripped 0 bases from V and 5 bases from J, with 11 bases between. CDR1 SGHRS and CDR2 YFSETQ come from the germline V gene. The CDR3 is 14 residues long. CDR3 loop: CASSLDGGRTEAFF. DNA of the CDR3: TGCGCCAGCAGCTTGGATGGCGGTAGGACTGAAGCTTTCTTT.

CDR3 coding DNA: TGTGCCAGCAGCTTAGAAGGGGGGGGCCCAATCGAGCAGTACTTC. It yields the protein CASSLEGGGPIEQYF. The chain has TRBV11-2 and TRBJ2-7; D may be TRBD2 (7 bases). Between the trimmed V and J ends, which lost 0 bases and 6 bases, there was a span of 15 bases. Germline assignment: CDR1 SGHAT and CDR2 FQNNGV. The CDR3 has 15 amino acids.

The chain combines TRBV23-1 with TRBJ2-3, with a weak D call TRBD2 (7 bases). TRBV23-1 is flagged as an ORF with uncertain function. The CDR3 contains 15 residues. Trimming shortened V by 3 bases and J by 0 bases, and 10 bases separated the two germline ends. The CDR3 loop reads CASSQRGLSTDTQYF. CDR3 DNA sequence: TGCGCCAGCAGTCAGCGGGGGCTTAGCACAGATACGCAGTATTTT.

V gene TRBV9 combines with J gene TRBJ1-3; 7 positions match TRBD1. Germline values: CDR1 SGDLS, CDR2 YYNGEE. The V and J ends lost 0 bases and 4 bases, in that order; junction bases with no gene match: 4. The CDR3 is 15 amino acids. CDR3 sequence reads: CASSVGQGSGNTIYF. In DNA, the CDR3 is TGTGCCAGCAGCGTAGGACAGGGATCGGGAAACACCATATATTTT.

This chain joins TRBV7-9 and TRBJ1-6; 7 bases align to TRBD1. V lost 0 bases and J lost 7; bases outside the gene matches: 6. The CDR3 runs to 16 residues. The germline gives CDR1 SEHNR, CDR2 FQNEAQ (reference sequence). The CDR3 nucleotides are TGTGCCAGCAGCTTAGCGCCGGGACAGACGAATTCACCCCTCCACTTT. This sequence encodes CASSLAPGQTNSPLHF. Full variable domain (remainder filled in from reference TRBV7-9 and TRBJ1-6): DTGVSQNPRHKITKRGQNVTFRCDPISEHNRLYWYRQTLGQGPEFLTYFQNEAQLEKSRLLSDRFSAERPKGSFSTLEIQRTEQGDSAMYLCASSLAPGQTNSPLHFGNGTRLTVT.

The V and J genes are TRBV7-8 and TRBJ1-1; D is unresolved. This CDR3 region has 15 residues. From germline, CDR1 is SGHVS and CDR2 FQNEAQ. Deletions cut 1 base from V and 5 bases from J, with 14 bases between. The chain's CDR3 is CASSLGQVSGTEAFF. The CDR3 DNA follows: TGTGCCAGCAGCTTAGGCCAGGTCAGTGGAACTGAAGCTTTCTTT.

This rearrangement joins TRBV10-3 to TRBJ2-7, with 9 bases matching TRBD2. The germline CDR1 and CDR2 sequences are ENHRY and SYGVKD. The junction had 8 bases not matched to a gene; V was cut back by 2 bases and J by 9 bases. The CDR3 is 14 amino acids. The CDR3 coding sequence is TGTGCCATCAGTGAGCTAGCGGGGCAATCCGGGCAGTACTTC. Translated, it gives CAISELAGQSGQYF.

This chain connects TRBV4-3 to TRBJ2-5; weak D call: TRBD1 (5 bases). V was cut by 4 bases and J by 1 base, with 7 bases left in between. Germline-derived CDR1 and CDR2 are LGHNA and YSLEER. This CDR3 has 13 amino acids. Here the CDR3 DNA reads TGCGCCAGCAGCCGAGACAGCCAAGAGACCCAGTACTTC. Translation gives CASSRDSQETQYF.

Comment on this clone: Its ends do not fully match the called genes, so a read error is possible. The chain combines TRBV7-3 with TRBJ2-6; D perhaps matches TRBD1 (5 bases). CDR1 SGHTA and CDR2 FQGTGA come from the germline V gene. CDR3 length: 17 amino acids. The CDR3 nucleotides read TGTGCCAGCAGCTTATTAGTCGGACCGCGTGGGGCCAACGGCCTGACTTTC. It codes for CASSLLVGPRGANGLTF.

The CDR3 coding sequence is TGTGCCTGGAGTTACGGTATAAATAATGAGCAGTTCTTC. It codes for CAWSYGINNEQFF. V gene TRBV30 combines with J gene TRBJ2-1; D remains ambiguous. The germline V and J ends were trimmed by 2 bases and 7 bases, with 12 bases remaining between them. Germline CDR1 is GTSNPN and CDR2 is SVGIG (reference sequence). The CDR3 extends over 13 amino acids.

The count of this clone is one. The rearrangement joins TRBV18 to TRBJ2-5; D is unclear. Germline values: CDR1 KGHSH, CDR2 LQKENI. V gave up 5 bases and J gave up 1 base, with 17 bases separating them. This CDR3 is built from 16 residues. CDR3 in amino acids: CASSIQQSAFQETQYF. In DNA form, the CDR3 reads TGTGCCAGCTCAATCCAGCAGAGCGCGTTCCAAGAGACCCAGTACTTC.